The rows below give T cell receptor beta chains drawn from one sample of a study of identical twins. TCRdb fed the 5' RACE reads into MiXCR, producing one record per CDR3 protein. The table has fewer than 350,000 distinct CDR3 sequences, more than 6.5% seen once. These data also formed part of another study, on yellow fever vaccine responses in identical twins.

Sample: memory (CD45RO+) T cells sorted from blood. The receptors shown here come from a woman under 30 in good health. CDR3s include the opening cysteine and the closing phenylalanine or tryptophan.

J gene,V gene,CDR3 protein
TRBJ2-7,TRBV20-1,CSVMPSGKSTLDEQYF
TRBJ1-1,TRBV4-1,CASSQDPGQSLAEAFF
TRBJ2-2,TRBV7-6,CASSFTAAGELFF
TRBJ2-2,TRBV5-6,CASSRGGQSGELFF
TRBJ2-1,TRBV2,CASRLEGNEQFF
TRBJ1-1,TRBV3-1,CASSPGQGKQEAFF
TRBJ2-7,TRBV12-3/TRBV12-4,CASSASYEQYF
TRBJ1-6,TRBV27,CASSLVLGQSGSYNSPLHF
TRBJ2-2,TRBV28,CASSPWTGPSTGELFF
TRBJ1-2,TRBV28,CASVHGSQRGYGYTF
TRBJ2-7,TRBV20-1,CSARSGPPYEQYF
TRBJ2-3,TRBV5-1,CASSLVSQADTQYF
TRBJ2-5,TRBV7-8,CASSLGGVQETQYF
TRBJ2-4,TRBV12-3/TRBV12-4,CASSFGSSKNIQYF